This T cell receptor beta chain was identified during a study of blood T cell repertoires in COVID-19. Study summary: Whether acute or convalescent, the COVID-19 samples came from the United States, Italy and Spain.

J gave up 6 bases and V 6 bases, and 0 bases lay outside the gene matches. CDR3 length equals 13 residues. Germline loops: CDR1 LNHDA, CDR2 SQIVND (reference sequence). This clone was counted only a few times. In the study's own analysis: The authors estimated nucleated cell counts from reference gene primer amplification. This table comes from immunoSEQ multiplex PCR, and its TCRdb copy is limited to in-frame clones, with some not included. V, J and clone size are those of that table, while D and trimming were read from the DNA. The table includes over 85,000 clones, about 80% detected once. This TCR was sampled from a human donor in a cohort sampled during active COVID-19. Source material: peripheral blood. The chain uses TRBV19 and TRBJ1-5; 12 bases fit TRBD1. The CDR3 loop is CASRGQGAQPQHF. The CDR3 region has the DNA TGTGCCAGTAGGGGACAGGGGGCTCAGCCCCAGCATTTT.